Here is one T cell receptor (beta chain) with its context. Its matching antigen is unknown. The CDR3 extends over 17 amino acids. The ends lost 0 bases at V and 0 bases at J; junction bases unmatched: 2. CDR1 is LGHNA and CDR2 is YSLEER in the germline V gene. This record belongs to a study of cytomegalovirus exposure and HLA in healthy donors. Study summary: As an earlier analysis found, around 190 million T cells yielded 90 million to 140 million unique TCR beta sequences. Study results and limitations: Among CMV-associated TCR beta chains, most appeared HLA-restricted in a later analysis.

60 Vbeta and 13 Jbeta primers were used in PCR. This table comes from immunoSEQ multiplex PCR, and its TCRdb copy is limited to in-frame clones, with some not included. The table includes 100,000 to 150,000 clones, nearly 85% detected once. Sequenced sample: PBMCs. The receptor was isolated from a boy younger than 18 in good health and CMV-seronegative. The chain joins TRBV4-3 to TRBJ2-6; 7 bases align to TRBD1. In nucleotides, the CDR3 is TGCGCCAGCAGCCAAGATCCAGGGGGCTCTGGGGCCAACGTCCTGACTTTC. Translated, it gives CASSQDPGGSGANVLTF.